Following are 23 T cell receptor beta chains from one sample sequenced in a study of Ad26.COV2.S vaccination and SARS-CoV-2 variants. Specified treatment: about 20 received Ad26.COV2.S at low or high dose, single or two shots; about 5 received placebo; per-sample allocation not given. Sample collection was performed on day 63 after the first vaccine or placebo injection. This table comes from immunoSEQ multiplex PCR, and its TCRdb copy is limited to in-frame clones, with some not included. The sample has more than 300,000 clones; roughly 80% are singletons. The sample consisted of peripheral blood, taken in a trial of Ad26.COV2.S vaccine versus placebo. These receptor sequences come from a person between 18 and 60 years old who received the Ad26.COV2.S COVID-19 vaccine or a placebo.

This clone was counted a few times. The chain is built from TRBV24-1 and TRBJ1-5; D is unresolved. This CDR3 region has 15 residues. The germline CDR1 and CDR2 sequences are KGHDR and SFDVKD. V was trimmed by 4 bases and J by 2 bases, leaving 11 bases between them. The CDR3 loop is CATSEGGMGNQPQHF. In nucleotides, the CDR3 is TGTGCCACCAGTGAGGGAGGGATGGGCAATCAGCCCCAGCATTTT.

The chain uses TRBV6-5 and TRBJ2-7; either TRBD1 or TRBD2 may fit D (5 bases each). The CDR3 runs to 13 residues. V lost 6 bases and J 7 bases, leaving 16 bases between the germline ends. Germline V CDR1 and CDR2: MNHEY, SVGAGI. The DNA for the CDR3 is TGTGCCAGCAGCGGGGACGGATGGGGGGAGCAGTACTTC. Its translation is CASSGDGWGEQYF.

This chain uses TRBV5-8 with TRBJ1-2; D remains ambiguous. The CDR3 runs to 15 residues. Germline CDR1 and CDR2: SGHTS and YDEGEE. V lost 0 bases and J 4 bases, leaving 13 bases between the germline ends. Written as DNA, the CDR3 is TGTGCCAGCAGCTTGGGGGCCGGGGTCCCCTATGGCTACACCTTC. Its protein product is CASSLGAGVPYGYTF.

On this clone: Mismatch with germline at one junction end may stem from a read error. The CDR3 reads CASSLVFWEDLSQETQYF. In DNA form, the CDR3 reads TGTGCTAGCAGCTTAGTCTTTTGGGAGGACCTTTCCCAAGAGACCCAGTACTTC. This chain uses TRBV7-7 with TRBJ2-5; weak D call: TRBD2 (6 bases). CDR3 length: 18 residues. CDR1 SSHAT and CDR2 FNYEAQ come from the germline V gene (reference sequence).

The sample holds a few counts of this clone. The chain combines TRBV9 with TRBJ2-6; 7 bases are a match to TRBD1. With 4 bases clipped from V and 0 bases from J, the junction kept 7 bases outside the gene matches. This CDR3 spans 17 amino acids. Germline values: CDR1 SGDLS, CDR2 YYNGEE. CDR3 protein: CASSIGQANSGANVLTF. In DNA, the CDR3 is TGTGCCAGCAGCATTGGACAGGCGAACTCTGGGGCCAACGTCCTGACTTTC.

This clone was observed once. The chain links TRBV10-3 to TRBJ2-5, with 12 nucleotides matching TRBD2. CDR1 ENHRY and CDR2 SYGVKD come from the germline V gene. CDR3 size: 17 residues. The V and J ends lost 10 bases and 5 bases, in that order; junction bases with no gene match: 17. CDR3 nucleotide sequence: TGTGCCACCGCTACGACCTCTAGCGGGGGGGCTGGGGAGACCCAGTACTTC. Its translation: CATATTSSGGAGETQYF.

DNA of the CDR3: TGTGCCAGCAGTTATGGGGGCGGCGTAGCCAATCAGCCCCAGCATTTT. Translating it yields CASSYGGGVANQPQHF. J is TRBJ1-5 and V is TRBV6-7; D perhaps matches TRBD1 (6 bases). TRBV6-7 is flagged as an ORF with uncertain function. The CDR3 consists of 16 residues. V shed 3 bases and J shed 3 bases, with 15 bases lying between them.

This clone was detected ten times or more. The chain links TRBV7-3 to TRBJ2-1; TRBD2 aligns across 7 bases. This CDR3 has 12 residues. Germline CDR1 and CDR2: SGHTA and FQGTGA. Trimming took 6 bases from V and 9 from J; bases not matched to a gene: 5. The CDR3: CASRGLVGEQFF. The CDR3 region has the DNA TGTGCCAGCAGAGGACTAGTGGGTGAGCAGTTCTTC.

The chain is built from TRBV7-3 and TRBJ2-2; D is unresolved. Germline V lookup: CDR1 SGHTA, CDR2 FQGTGA. V lost 3 bases, J lost 0 bases, and 11 bases lay in between. This CDR3 contains 16 residues. CDR3 residues: CASSLFSWANTGELFF. Here the CDR3 DNA reads TGTGCCAGCAGCTTGTTTTCATGGGCGAACACCGGGGAGCTGTTTTTT.

V usage is TRBV13 and J usage is TRBJ1-1; the D gene is possibly TRBD1 (5 bases). Germline CDR1 is PRHDT and CDR2 is FYEKMQ (reference sequence). The ends were cut back, 4 bases at V and 8 bases at J, with 20 bases in the middle. The CDR3 consists of 15 residues. The CDR3, as DNA: TGTGCCAGCAGCTCCTCAGGGATTATTTGGGGGGAAGCTTTCTTT. Translation gives CASSSSGIIWGEAFF.

This clone was detected a few times. This sample includes further DNA sequences coding for the same CDR3. The chain is built from TRBV3-1 (or the pseudogene TRBV3-2) and TRBJ1-2, with 8 bases fitting TRBD1. The germline V gene encodes CDR1 LGHDT and CDR2 YNNKEL (reference sequence). The CDR3 is made up of 12 amino acids. V lost 3 bases to trimming and J lost 8 bases; unmatched junction nucleotides: 2. The CDR3 DNA sequence: TGTGCCAGCAGCCATGGACAGGGAGGCTACACCTTC. Translating gives CASSHGQGGYTF.

This clone has only one observation. The rearrangement links TRBV29-1 to TRBJ2-7; no definite D call. Looked up from germline, CDR1 is SQVTM and CDR2 is ANQGSEA. V lost 4 bases and J 5 bases, leaving 6 bases between the germline ends. CDR3 length equals 10 residues. The CDR3 sequence: CSVGSHEQYF. The DNA of the CDR3 is TGCAGCGTTGGCAGTCACGAGCAGTACTTC.

The chain is built from TRBV29-1 and TRBJ1-1, with 9 bases that match TRBD1. CDR1 and CDR2 from the germline V gene are SQVTM and ANQGSEA. The CDR3 totals 13 residues. Trimming cost V 6 bases and J 3 bases; bases outside gene matches: 5. DNA of the CDR3: TGCAGCGTGGGACAGGGTGGTGACACTGAAGCTTTCTTT. Protein: CSVGQGGDTEAFF.

This clone has a single count. The gene calls are TRBV6-2 or TRBV6-3 and TRBJ1-4; D gene unclear. Between the trimmed V and J ends, which lost 1 base and 12 bases, there was a span of 9 bases. CDR1 and CDR2 from the germline V gene are MNHEY and SVGEGT. The CDR3 is 12 residues long. This CDR3 reads CASSYLFGELFF. The CDR3, as DNA: TGTGCCAGCAGTTACTTATTCGGAGAACTGTTTTTT.

The J gene is TRBJ2-2, the V gene TRBV28, with D unresolved. The V gene lost 6 bases and the J gene lost 9 bases, with 17 bases spanning the gap. The CDR3 consists of 14 residues. The germline gives CDR1 MDHEN, CDR2 SYDVKM. CDR3 region: CASSHSRLPRELFF. In nucleotides, the CDR3 is TGTGCCAGCAGCCACAGCAGGTTGCCGAGGGAGCTGTTTTTT.

The CDR3 protein is CASSPPVGLAGGNWNTGELFF. CDR3 DNA sequence: TGCGCCAGCAGCCCTCCAGTTGGACTAGCGGGGGGGAATTGGAACACCGGGGAGCTGTTTTTT. The V gene is TRBV4-1, the J gene TRBJ2-2; 15 nucleotides agree with TRBD2. V dropped 4 bases and J dropped 1; count of bases not matched to a gene: 13. The germline V gene has CDR1 MGHRA and CDR2 YSYEKL. CDR3 size: 21 residues.

The chain couples TRBV19 to TRBJ2-3, with D unresolved. Trimming removed 6 bases at V and 4 bases at J, with 8 bases between. This CDR3 is built from 12 residues. Germline V gene data show CDR1 as LNHDA and CDR2 as SQIVND (reference sequence). The CDR3 nucleotides are TGTGCCAGTAGGAAACACCCAGATACGCAGTATTTT. Protein: CASRKHPDTQYF. Full variable domain (outside the CDR3, taken from reference TRBV19 and TRBJ2-3): DGGITQSPKYLFRKEGQNVTLSCEQNLNHDAMYWYRQDPGQGLRLIYYSQIVNDFQKGDIAEGYSVSREKKESFPLTVTSAQKNPTAFYLCASRKHPDTQYFGPGTRLTVL.

The genes are TRBV5-4 and TRBJ2-2; the match to TRBD1 covers 10 bases. The junction had 5 bases not matched to a gene; V was cut back by 4 bases and J by 5 bases. Germline V CDR1 and CDR2: SGHNT, YYREEE (reference sequence). The CDR3 has 15 residues. CDR3 DNA: TGTGCCAGCAGCGGACTGGACAGGGGGACCGGGGAGCTGTTTTTT. Encoded protein: CASSGLDRGTGELFF.

The V and J genes are TRBV6-6 and TRBJ1-2; a possible D gene is TRBD1 (6 bases). Trimming removed 6 bases at V and 6 bases at J, with 14 bases between. The CDR3 consists of 13 residues. CDR1 is MNHNY, CDR2 SVGAGI, per germline (reference sequence). CDR3 amino acids: CASSLGGGDGYTF. As DNA, the CDR3 is TGTGCCAGCAGCCTAGGGGGGGGCGATGGCTACACCTTC.

The CDR3 nucleotides are TGTGCCAGCAGCACTTTTCCCGCTTCGGACAGCCTTAACTATGGCTACACCTTC. This gives the protein CASSTFPASDSLNYGYTF. The V and J genes are TRBV7-2 and TRBJ1-2; possible D gene TRBD1, 6 bases. The germline V and J ends were trimmed by 5 bases and 1 base, with 23 bases remaining between them. The CDR3 is made up of 18 amino acids. The germline gives CDR1 SGHTA, CDR2 FQGNSA.

This chain uses TRBV7-2 with TRBJ1-2; TRBD1 aligns across 7 bases. V was clipped by 1 base and J by 4 bases; unmatched bases: 6. The CDR3 loop spans 15 amino acids. From germline, CDR1 is SGHTA and CDR2 FQGNSA. The DNA of the CDR3 is TGTGCCAGCAGCTTAGAATGGACAGGCATCTATGGCTACACCTTC. It encodes CASSLEWTGIYGYTF.

The CDR3 region has the DNA TGTGCCAGTAGTATAGATCCGCTTAATGGCTACACCTTC. It is translated as CASSIDPLNGYTF. The rearrangement uses TRBV19 and TRBJ1-2; D ambiguous. V was pared by 0 bases and J by 6 bases, with 8 bases between. The germline gives CDR1 LNHDA, CDR2 SQIVND (reference sequence). This CDR3 spans 13 amino acids.

This clone appeared a single time. The rearrangement links TRBV6-5 to TRBJ1-1; possibly TRBD1 for D (5 bases). Germline-derived CDR1 and CDR2 are MNHEY and SVGAGI. The CDR3 length is 13 residues. V was shortened by 8 bases and J by 4 bases, with 14 bases between the two germline ends. For the CDR3, the DNA is TGTGCCAGCCCCCAGACAGTAGTCACTGAAGCTTTCTTT. This translates into CASPQTVVTEAFF.